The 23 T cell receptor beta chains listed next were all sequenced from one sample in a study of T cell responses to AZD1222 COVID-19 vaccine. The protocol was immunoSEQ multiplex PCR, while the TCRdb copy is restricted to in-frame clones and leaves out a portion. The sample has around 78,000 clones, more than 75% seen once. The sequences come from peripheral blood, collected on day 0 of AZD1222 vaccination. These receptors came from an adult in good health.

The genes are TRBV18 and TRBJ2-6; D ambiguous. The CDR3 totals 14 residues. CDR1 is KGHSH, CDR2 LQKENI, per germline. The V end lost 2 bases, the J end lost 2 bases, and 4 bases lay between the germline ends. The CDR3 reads CASSPVPGANVLTF. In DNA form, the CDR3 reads TGTGCCAGCTCACCAGTCCCTGGGGCCAACGTCCTGACTTTC. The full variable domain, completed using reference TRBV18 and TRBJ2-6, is NAGVMQNPRHLVRRRGQEARLRCSPMKGHSHVYWYRQLPEEGLKFMVYLQKENIIDESGMPKERFSAEFPKEGPSILRIQQVVRGDSAAYFCASSPVPGANVLTFGAGSRLTVL.

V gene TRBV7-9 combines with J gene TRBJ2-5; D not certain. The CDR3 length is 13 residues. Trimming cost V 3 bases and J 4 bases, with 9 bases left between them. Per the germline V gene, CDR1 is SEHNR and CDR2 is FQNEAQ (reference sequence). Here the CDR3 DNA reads TGTGCCAGCAGCTTGCGGCCGATAGAGACCCAGTACTTC. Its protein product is CASSLRPIETQYF.

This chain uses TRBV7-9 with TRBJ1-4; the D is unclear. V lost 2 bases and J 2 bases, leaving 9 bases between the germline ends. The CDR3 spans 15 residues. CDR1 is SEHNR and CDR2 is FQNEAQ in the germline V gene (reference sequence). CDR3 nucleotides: TGTGCCAGCAGCTTATCTAGTTCTACTAATGAAAAACTGTTTTTT. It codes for CASSLSSSTNEKLFF.

CDR3 amino acids: CASSLDSQETQYF. The CDR3 coding sequence is TGTGCCAGCAGTCTGGACAGCCAAGAGACCCAGTACTTC. This sequence joins TRBV2 and TRBJ2-5, with D perhaps TRBD1 (6 bases). The CDR3 has 13 amino acids. Germline-derived CDR1 and CDR2 are SNHLY and FYNNEI. Trimming shortened V by 5 bases and J by 1 base, and 8 bases separated the two germline ends. Together with reference TRBV2 and TRBJ2-5, the CDR3 gives the full variable domain: EPEVTQTPSHQVTQMGQEVILRCVPISNHLYFYWYRQILGQKVEFLVSFYNNEISEKSEIFDDQFSVERPDGSNFTLKIRSTKLEDSAMYFCASSLDSQETQYFGPGTRLLVL.

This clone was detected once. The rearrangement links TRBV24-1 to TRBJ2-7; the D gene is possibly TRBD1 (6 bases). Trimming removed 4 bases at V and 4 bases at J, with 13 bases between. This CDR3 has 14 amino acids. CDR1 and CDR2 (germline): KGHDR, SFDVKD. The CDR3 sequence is CATSEGTPPYEQYF. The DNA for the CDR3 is TGTGCCACCAGTGAAGGGACACCACCTTACGAGCAGTACTTC.

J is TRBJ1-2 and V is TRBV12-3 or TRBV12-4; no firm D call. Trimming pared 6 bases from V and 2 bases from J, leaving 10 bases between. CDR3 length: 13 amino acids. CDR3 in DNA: TGTGCCAGCAGCCCTTTTAGCAACTATGGCTACACCTTC. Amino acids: CASSPFSNYGYTF.

The CDR3 nucleotides are TGTGCCAGCAGTTTAAGGGACGGGTGGAATGAGCAGTTCTTC. It specifies CASSLRDGWNEQFF. This sequence joins TRBV28 and TRBJ2-1; D is possibly TRBD1 or TRBD2 (5 bases each). Trimming took 2 bases from V and 7 from J, leaving 12 bases between them. Germline CDR1 and CDR2: MDHEN and SYDVKM. The CDR3 covers 14 residues.

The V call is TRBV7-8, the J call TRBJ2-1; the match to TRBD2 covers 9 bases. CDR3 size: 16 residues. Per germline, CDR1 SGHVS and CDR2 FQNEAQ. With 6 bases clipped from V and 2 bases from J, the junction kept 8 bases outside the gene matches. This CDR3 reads CASRKLGGGAYNEQFF. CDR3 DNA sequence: TGTGCCAGCAGAAAACTGGGCGGGGGGGCCTACAATGAGCAGTTCTTC.

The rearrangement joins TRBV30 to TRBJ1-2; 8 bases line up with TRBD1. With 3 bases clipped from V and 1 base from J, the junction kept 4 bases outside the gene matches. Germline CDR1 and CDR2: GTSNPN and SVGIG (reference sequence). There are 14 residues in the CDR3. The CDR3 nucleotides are TGTGCCTGGAGCCGGACAGGGCGTAACTATGGCTACACCTTC. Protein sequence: CAWSRTGRNYGYTF.

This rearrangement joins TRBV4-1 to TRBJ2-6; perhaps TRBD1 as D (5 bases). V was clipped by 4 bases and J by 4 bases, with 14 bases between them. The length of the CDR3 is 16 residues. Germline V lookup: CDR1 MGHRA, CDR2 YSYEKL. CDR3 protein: CASSLRAGPGANVLTF. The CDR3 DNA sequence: TGCGCCAGCAGCCTCCGGGCAGGGCCGGGGGCCAACGTCCTGACTTTC.

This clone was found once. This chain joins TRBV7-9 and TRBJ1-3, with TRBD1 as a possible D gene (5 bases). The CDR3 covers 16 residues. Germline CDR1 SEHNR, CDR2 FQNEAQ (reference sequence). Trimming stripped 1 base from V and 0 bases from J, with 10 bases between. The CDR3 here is CASSLGRGGSGNTIYF. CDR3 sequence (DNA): TGTGCCAGCAGCTTAGGTCGGGGGGGCTCTGGAAACACCATATATTTT. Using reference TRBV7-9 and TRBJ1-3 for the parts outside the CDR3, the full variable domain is DTGVSQNPRHKITKRGQNVTFRCDPISEHNRLYWYRQTLGQGPEFLTYFQNEAQLEKSRLLSDRFSAERPKGSFSTLEIQRTEQGDSAMYLCASSLGRGGSGNTIYFGEGSWLTVV.

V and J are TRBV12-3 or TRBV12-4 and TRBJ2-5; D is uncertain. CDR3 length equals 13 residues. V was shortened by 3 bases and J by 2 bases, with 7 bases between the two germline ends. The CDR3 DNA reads TGTGCCAGCAGTTTGTTCCCTCAAGAGACCCAGTACTTC. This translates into CASSLFPQETQYF.

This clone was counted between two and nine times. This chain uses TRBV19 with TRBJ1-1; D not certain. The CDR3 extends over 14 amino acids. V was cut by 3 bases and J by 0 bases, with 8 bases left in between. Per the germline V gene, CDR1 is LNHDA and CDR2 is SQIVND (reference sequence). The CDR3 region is CASSISGVNTEAFF. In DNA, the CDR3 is TGTGCCAGTAGTATCTCCGGGGTGAACACTGAAGCTTTCTTT.

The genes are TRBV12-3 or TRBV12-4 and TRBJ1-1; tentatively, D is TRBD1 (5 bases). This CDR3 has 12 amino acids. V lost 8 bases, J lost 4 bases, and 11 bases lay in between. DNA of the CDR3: TGTGCCAGCCGAGGGGTACGCACTGAAGCTTTCTTT. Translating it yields CASRGVRTEAFF.

The DNA for the CDR3 is TGCAGCGTGGTTACAAGGAAGGCCTCTGGAAACACCATATATTTT. This gives the protein CSVVTRKASGNTIYF. The V call is TRBV29-1, the J call TRBJ1-3; D gene uncertain. The CDR3 has 15 amino acids. From germline, CDR1 is SQVTM and CDR2 ANQGSEA. The germline V and J ends were trimmed by 6 bases and 0 bases, with 15 bases remaining between them.

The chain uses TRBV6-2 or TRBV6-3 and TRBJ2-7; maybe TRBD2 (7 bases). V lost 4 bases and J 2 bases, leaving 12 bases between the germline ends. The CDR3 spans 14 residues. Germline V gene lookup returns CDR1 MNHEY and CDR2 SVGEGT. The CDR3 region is CASSLRGPTYEQYF. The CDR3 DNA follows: TGTGCCAGCAGTTTGCGGGGGCCGACCTACGAGCAGTACTTC.

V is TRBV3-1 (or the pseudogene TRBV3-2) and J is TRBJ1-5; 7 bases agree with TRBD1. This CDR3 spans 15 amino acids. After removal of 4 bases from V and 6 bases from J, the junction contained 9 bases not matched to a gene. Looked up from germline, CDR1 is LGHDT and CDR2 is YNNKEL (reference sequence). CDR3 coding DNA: TGTGCCAGCAGCCTTGGGGAGGGGGCCGGTCAGCCCCAGCATTTT. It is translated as CASSLGEGAGQPQHF.

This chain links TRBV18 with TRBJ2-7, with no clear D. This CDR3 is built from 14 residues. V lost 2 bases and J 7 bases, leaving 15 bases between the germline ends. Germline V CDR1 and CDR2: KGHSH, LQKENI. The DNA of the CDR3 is TGTGCCAGCTCACCATTTACGTCCACGAGGGAGCAGTACTTC. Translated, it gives CASSPFTSTREQYF.

In DNA form, the CDR3 reads TGCAGCGTCTCCGATGGTGACACTGAAGCTTTCTTT. Protein: CSVSDGDTEAFF. The chain joins TRBV29-1 to TRBJ1-1; D gene uncertain. CDR3 length equals 12 residues. CDR1 and CDR2 (germline): SQVTM, ANQGSEA. Trimming stripped 6 bases from V and 3 bases from J, with 11 bases between.

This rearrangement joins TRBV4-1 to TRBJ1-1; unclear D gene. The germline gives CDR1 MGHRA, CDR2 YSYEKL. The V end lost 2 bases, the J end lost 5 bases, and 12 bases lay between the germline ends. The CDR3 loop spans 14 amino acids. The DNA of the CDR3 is TGCGCCAGCAGCCAATGGACCGAAGTAACTGAAGCTTTCTTT. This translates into CASSQWTEVTEAFF.

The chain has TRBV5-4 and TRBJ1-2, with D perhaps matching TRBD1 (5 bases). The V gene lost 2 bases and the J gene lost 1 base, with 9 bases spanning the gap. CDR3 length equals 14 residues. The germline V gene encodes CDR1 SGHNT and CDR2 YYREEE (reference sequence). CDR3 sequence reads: CASSFGANNYGYTF. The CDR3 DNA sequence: TGTGCCAGCAGCTTCGGGGCTAATAACTATGGCTACACCTTC.

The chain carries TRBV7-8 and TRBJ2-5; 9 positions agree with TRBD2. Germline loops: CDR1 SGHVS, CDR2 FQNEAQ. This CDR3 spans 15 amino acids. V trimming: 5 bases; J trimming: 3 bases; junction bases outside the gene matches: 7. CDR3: CASSPVVAGEETQYF. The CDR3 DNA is TGTGCCAGCAGCCCTGTGGTAGCGGGGGAAGAGACCCAGTACTTC.

The CDR3 DNA follows: TGTGCCAGCACCTCGAGCGGTGGGGCCAACGTCCTGACTTTC. This gives the protein CASTSSGGANVLTF. The V gene is TRBV9, the J gene TRBJ2-6, with D possibly TRBD2 on 5 matching bases. Trimming took off 6 bases at V and 3 bases at J, with 10 bases between the two ends. This CDR3 comprises 14 residues. Germline V gene lookup returns CDR1 SGDLS and CDR2 YYNGEE. Complete variable domain (other parts from reference TRBV9 and TRBJ2-6): DSGVTQTPKHLITATGQRVTLRCSPRSGDLSVYWYQQSLDQGLQFLIQYYNGEERAKGNILERFSAQQFPDLHSELNLSSLELGDSALYFCASTSSGGANVLTFGAGSRLTVL.